Below, 2 T cell receptor beta chains from the same sample are listed, as sequenced in a study of T cells in localized non-small cell lung cancer. Sequencing was performed with immunoSEQ multiplex PCR; in TCRdb, only in-frame clones are kept and a portion is missing. The table has 25,000 or so clones, less than 90% seen once; the top ten hold over 12%. The specimen was peripheral blood, collected before any cancer treatment. The origin of the receptors is a female donor of 60 years or more with stage I lung adenocarcinoma.

This chain links TRBV28 with TRBJ1-2; the D gene is possibly TRBD1 (5 bases). Germline V gene data show CDR1 as MDHEN and CDR2 as SYDVKM. V was shortened by 5 bases and J by 7 bases, with 17 bases between the two germline ends. This CDR3 spans 14 amino acids. CDR3 protein: CASSPERGALGYTF. As DNA, the CDR3 is TGTGCCAGCAGTCCAGAGCGAGGGGCGCTTGGCTACACCTTC.

V usage is TRBV30 and J usage is TRBJ2-6; D gene ambiguous. Germline V gene data show CDR1 as GTSNPN and CDR2 as SVGIG (reference sequence). The CDR3 has 15 amino acids. The germline V and J ends were trimmed by 7 bases and 5 bases, with 18 bases remaining between them. The CDR3 loop reads CASLPVPGRANVLTF. The CDR3 DNA reads TGTGCCTCGCTCCCTGTTCCGGGCCGGGCCAACGTCCTGACTTTC.